This passage covers 27 T cell receptor beta chains from one sample sequenced in a study of early T cells in non-severe SARS-CoV-2 infection. TCRdb reprocessed the 5' RACE reads via MiXCR and lists one record per CDR3 protein. The table records roughly 90,000 distinct CDR3 sequences, about 15% of them present only once. Input material: whole blood. The receptor set was obtained from an adult who was a healthcare worker with PCR-confirmed SARS-CoV-2 infection or an uninfected control (not recorded which).

This clonotype has a handful of counts. The rearrangement uses TRBV5-1 and TRBJ2-1; D may be TRBD1 (7 bases). Looked up from germline, CDR1 is SGHRS and CDR2 is YFSETQ. V lost 4 bases and J 3 bases, leaving 14 bases between the germline ends. The CDR3 contains 15 residues. CDR3 in amino acids: CASSRGGTDYNEQFF. CDR3 DNA sequence: TGCGCCAGCAGCCGCGGAGGGACAGACTACAATGAGCAGTTCTTC.

In its sample, this clonotype was seen many times. The gene calls are TRBV5-1 and TRBJ2-2, with 8 bases that match TRBD1. The germline gives CDR1 SGHRS, CDR2 YFSETQ. The trim removed 6 bases at V and 4 bases at J, leaving 8 bases unmatched. This CDR3 has 15 residues. This CDR3 reads CASNIRTGSTGELFF. The CDR3 coding sequence is TGCGCCAGCAACATAAGGACAGGGAGCACCGGGGAGCTGTTTTTT.

The V and J genes are TRBV3-1 and TRBJ2-2; no clear D. V was cut by 2 bases and J by 7 bases, with 11 bases left in between. Germline CDR1 and CDR2: LGHDT and YNNKEL (reference sequence). This CDR3 region has 14 residues. The CDR3 is CASSQQDGIGELFF. The DNA for the CDR3 is TGTGCCAGCAGCCAACAGGATGGCATCGGGGAGCTGTTTTTT.

This clonotype was counted between two and nine times. The chain combines TRBV7-3 with TRBJ2-3; D is possibly TRBD2 (6 bases). The CDR3 extends over 13 amino acids. With 6 bases removed from V and 4 bases from J, the gap between germline ends came to 11 bases. Germline CDR1 is SGHTA and CDR2 is FQGTGA. The CDR3 loop reads CASRDTSSDTQYF. The CDR3 bases are TGTGCCAGCAGGGATACTAGCTCAGATACGCAGTATTTT. Looking up the rest from reference TRBV7-3 and TRBJ2-3 gives the full variable domain: GAGVSQTPSNKVTEKGKYVELRCDPISGHTALYWYRQSLGQGPEFLIYFQGTGAADDSGLPNDRFFAVRPEGSVSTLKIQRTERGDSAVYLCASRDTSSDTQYFGPGTRLTVL.

This clonotype was counted only a few times. The CDR3 DNA sequence: TGTGCCAGCAGTTCCCCGGTGAGCTCCTACAATGAGCAGTTCTTC. It codes for CASSSPVSSYNEQFF. This rearrangement joins TRBV28 to TRBJ2-1; unclear D gene. Trimming removed 4 bases at V and 0 bases at J, with 10 bases between. The CDR3 runs 15 residues. Germline V gene lookup returns CDR1 MDHEN and CDR2 SYDVKM.

Here the CDR3 DNA reads TGTGCCAGCAGCTTATCGGACGGCGGGGAGCTGTTTTTT. Amino acids: CASSLSDGGELFF. The rearrangement links TRBV7-3 to TRBJ2-2; D is undetermined. The CDR3 totals 13 residues. V was cut by 2 bases and J by 7 bases, with 8 bases left in between. Germline-derived CDR1 and CDR2 are SGHTA and FQGTGA. Full variable domain (missing parts from reference TRBV7-3 and TRBJ2-2): GAGVSQTPSNKVTEKGKYVELRCDPISGHTALYWYRQSLGQGPEFLIYFQGTGAADDSGLPNDRFFAVRPEGSVSTLKIQRTERGDSAVYLCASSLSDGGELFFGEGSRLTVL.

In this sample, this clonotype turned up many times. The CDR3 here is CATSSQPTGAEQYV. The CDR3 region has the DNA TGTGCCACCAGCAGTCAACCAACAGGGGCCGAGCAGTACGTC. The chain combines TRBV15 with TRBJ2-7; TRBD1 aligns across 7 bases. Per germline, CDR1 LNHNV and CDR2 YYDKDF (reference sequence). V shed 3 bases and J 6 bases; nucleotides not matched to a gene: 8. The CDR3 consists of 14 residues.

There are a few counts of this clonotype. This chain connects TRBV12-3 or TRBV12-4 to TRBJ2-3; 7 bases match TRBD1. The CDR3 loop spans 17 amino acids. V was clipped by 6 bases and J by 1 base; unmatched bases: 13. The CDR3 bases are TGTGCCAGCAGGCGAACCCGACAGGGCTCTGGCACAGATACGCAGTATTTT. Translating it yields CASRRTRQGSGTDTQYF.

This clonotype was seen a handful of times. V is TRBV2 and J is TRBJ2-2, with 9 bases fitting TRBD1. The CDR3 totals 15 residues. Trimming at V came to 5 bases and at J to 5 bases, leaving 6 bases not matched to a gene. CDR1 is SNHLY, CDR2 FYNNEI, per germline. CDR3 sequence reads: CASSTGGPRTGELFF. The CDR3 DNA is TGTGCCAGCAGTACAGGGGGCCCCAGGACCGGGGAGCTGTTTTTT.

V is TRBV12-3 or TRBV12-4 and J is TRBJ2-3; 13 positions agree with TRBD2. The V gene end was trimmed by 5 bases and the J gene end by 2 bases; junction bases not matched to a gene: 4. This CDR3 has 16 amino acids. CDR3 sequence: CASSRTSGGLTDTQYF. CDR3 DNA: TGTGCCAGCAGTCGGACTAGCGGGGGTCTCACAGATACGCAGTATTTT.

This clonotype appeared many times. The J gene is TRBJ1-5, the V gene TRBV20-1, with D unresolved. This CDR3 spans 11 amino acids. The ends were cut back, 6 bases at V and 7 bases at J, with 10 bases in the middle. Germline CDR1 and CDR2: DFQATT and SNEGSKA (reference sequence). The CDR3 loop reads CSASGGQPQHF. The DNA for the CDR3 is TGCAGTGCCAGTGGAGGGCAGCCCCAGCATTTT.

The table lists this clonotype with a few counts. The chain has TRBV6-1 and TRBJ1-2; a possible D gene is TRBD1 (5 bases). The CDR3 runs to 16 residues. V was clipped by 2 bases and J by 6 bases, with 19 bases between them. CDR1 MNHNS and CDR2 SASEGT come from the germline V gene. This CDR3 is CASSESHFWGEDGYTF. The CDR3 region has the DNA TGTGCCAGCAGTGAAAGCCACTTTTGGGGGGAGGATGGCTACACCTTC.

The chain has TRBV12-5 and TRBJ1-5; no definite D call. Germline values: CDR1 LGHNT, CDR2 FRNRAP. This CDR3 contains 12 residues. Trimming stripped 2 bases from V and 3 bases from J, with 2 bases between. The CDR3 is CASGLNNQPQHF. The CDR3 DNA sequence: TGTGCTAGTGGTTTGAACAATCAGCCCCAGCATTTT.

The sample holds many counts of this clonotype. The chain uses TRBV10-2 and TRBJ1-2; the D is unclear. Between the trimmed V and J ends, which lost 6 bases and 1 base, there was a span of 18 bases. Germline V gene sequence: CDR1 WSHSY, CDR2 SAAADI. This CDR3 is built from 16 residues. CDR3: CASRAGRLPDNYGYTF. CDR3 bases: TGCGCCAGCAGGGCAGGACGACTTCCTGATAACTATGGCTACACCTTC.

About this clonotype itself: A junction end diverges from the germline sequence, so it may reflect a read error. This chain connects TRBV29-1 to TRBJ1-1; no clear D. Per germline, CDR1 SQVTM and CDR2 ANQGSEA. The CDR3 totals 12 residues. This CDR3 is CSVIKMNAEAFF. CDR3 coding DNA: TGCAGCGTTATTAAAATGAACGCTGAAGCTTTCTTT.

This clonotype occurred a few times. The V and J genes are TRBV6-4 and TRBJ2-2; no clear D. Trimming left V 0 bases short and J 0 bases short, with 8 bases between. The germline V gene has CDR1 MRHNA and CDR2 SNTAGT. This CDR3 spans 16 amino acids. The CDR3 loop reads CASSDSFSSNTGELFF. In DNA, the CDR3 is TGTGCCAGCAGTGACTCGTTTTCTTCGAACACCGGGGAGCTGTTTTTT.

This chain connects TRBV12-3 or TRBV12-4 to TRBJ2-2; D is ambiguous. The V end was cut by 3 bases, the J end by 7 bases, with 18 bases between. The CDR3 totals 16 residues. The CDR3 region has the DNA TGTGCCAGCAGTTTCCCCAAAACCGGTCAGTTCGGGGAGCTGTTTTTT. This sequence encodes CASSFPKTGQFGELFF.

This chain joins TRBV7-2 and TRBJ2-3; D is unclear. Germline CDR1 is SGHTA and CDR2 is FQGNSA. The germline V and J ends were trimmed by 5 bases and 5 bases, with 20 bases remaining between them. This CDR3 spans 16 amino acids. CDR3 loop: CASSPRIPGVGDTQYF. In DNA form, the CDR3 reads TGTGCCAGCAGCCCGCGGATTCCAGGTGTAGGAGATACGCAGTATTTT.

V usage is TRBV5-5 and J usage is TRBJ2-5, with 7 positions matching TRBD2. J gave up 2 bases and V 0 bases, and 4 bases lay outside the gene matches. Germline CDR1 is SGHKS and CDR2 is YYEKEE (reference sequence). The CDR3 has 15 amino acids. The CDR3 DNA reads TGTGCCAGCAGCTTGGGTTTGCGGGGGCAAGAGACCCAGTACTTC. Protein product: CASSLGLRGQETQYF. The variable domain in full, completed from reference TRBV5-5 and TRBJ2-5, reads DAGVTQSPTHLIKTRGQQVTLRCSPISGHKSVSWYQQVLGQGPQFIFQYYEKEERGRGNFPDRFSARQFPNYSSELNVNALLLGDSALYLCASSLGLRGQETQYFGPGTRLLVL.

There are a few counts of this clonotype. The chain is built from TRBV24-1 and TRBJ2-2; unclear D gene. The CDR3 is 16 residues long. Per the germline V gene, CDR1 is KGHDR and CDR2 is SFDVKD. Trimming cost V 8 bases and J 6 bases, with 21 bases left between them. The CDR3 loop reads CATMSSRTHGPGELFF. CDR3 DNA sequence: TGTGCCACCATGTCCTCCCGGACCCATGGCCCCGGGGAGCTGTTTTTT.

This clonotype was found a few times. J is TRBJ2-7 and V is TRBV7-2, with D perhaps TRBD2 (6 bases). Deletions cut 5 bases from V and 9 bases from J, with 14 bases between. Looked up from germline, CDR1 is SGHTA and CDR2 is FQGNSA. The CDR3 length is 12 residues. CDR3 region: CASSLTGDGQYV. CDR3 sequence (DNA): TGTGCCAGCAGCCTAACGGGGGACGGGCAGTACGTC.

This clonotype appeared many times. The rearrangement uses TRBV6-6 and TRBJ2-7; 8 nucleotides match TRBD1. Per germline, CDR1 MNHNY and CDR2 SVGAGI (reference sequence). The CDR3 is 14 residues long. Unmatched junction bases numbered 5, after V lost 4 bases and J lost 3 bases. The CDR3 sequence is CASSSDRVGYEQYV. CDR3 DNA sequence: TGTGCCAGCAGTTCGGACAGGGTTGGCTACGAGCAGTACGTC.

A few counts support this clonotype. The chain joins TRBV6-1 to TRBJ1-1, with 9 positions matching TRBD1. This CDR3 has 15 residues. Trimming removed 4 bases from V and 1 base from J; junction bases left unmatched: 4. CDR1 is MNHNS, CDR2 SASEGT, per germline. CDR3 nucleotides: TGTGCCAGCAGTGGCGGGACAGGGAGGAACACTGAAGCTTTCTTT. This sequence encodes CASSGGTGRNTEAFF.

The chain joins TRBV29-1 to TRBJ1-2; TRBD1 matches 9 bases. The trim removed 7 bases at V and 3 bases at J, leaving 6 bases unmatched. The CDR3 extends over 13 amino acids. The germline gives CDR1 SQVTM, CDR2 ANQGSEA. The DNA of the CDR3 is TGCAGCGCCGGACAGGGGATGGACTATGGCTACACCTTC. This encodes CSAGQGMDYGYTF.

The chain is built from TRBV5-1 and TRBJ2-1, with 7 bases that match TRBD1. V lost 4 bases and J lost 5; bases outside the gene matches: 12. Germline V lookup: CDR1 SGHRS, CDR2 YFSETQ. The CDR3 has 16 residues. Written as DNA, the CDR3 is TGCGCCAGCAGCCCGGCCGGGCCGGGGACAGACAATGAGCAGTTCTTC. It yields the protein CASSPAGPGTDNEQFF.

The table lists this clonotype with a few counts. This chain connects TRBV7-8 to TRBJ2-5; 7 bases agree with TRBD2. V lost 3 bases, J lost 4 bases, and 8 bases stayed unmatched. Looked up from germline, CDR1 is SGHVS and CDR2 is FQNEAQ. There are 15 residues in the CDR3. The DNA for the CDR3 is TGTGCCAGCAGCTTGCGACTAGCCCCAAGAGAGACCCAGTACTTC. This encodes CASSLRLAPRETQYF.

Concerning this clonotype itself: The junction departs from germline at one end; a sequencing error may be responsible. The rearrangement links TRBV12-3 or TRBV12-4 to TRBJ1-3, with 7 bases fitting TRBD1. The CDR3 totals 13 residues. DNA of the CDR3: TGTGCCGGCAGGGGGGCGAATGGAAACACCATATATTTT. Protein: CAGRGANGNTIYF.